One and the same sample provided the 28 T cell receptor beta chains below, sequenced in a study of CD8 T cells in Susac syndrome. Random-hexamer reverse transcription was applied to roughly 0.5 to 1 ug RNA. In TCRdb, the immunoSEQ multiplex PCR reads were re-called with MiXCR into one record per CDR3 protein. The repertoire consists of about 76,000 distinct CDR3 sequences, with around 90% occurring once and the leading ten covering just over 0.5%. Specimen: CD8+ T cells from PBMCs. Receptor source: a human donor with multiple sclerosis.

This clonotype came up once. The rearrangement joins TRBV4-1 to TRBJ2-1; 11 nucleotides align to TRBD2. The germline V gene has CDR1 MGHRA and CDR2 YSYEKL. The CDR3 spans 17 residues. Germline trimming cut 4 bases from V and 1 base from J; bases unmatched to any gene: 6. CDR3 protein: CASSRGGLAVSYNEQFF. CDR3 DNA: TGCGCCAGCAGCCGGGGGGGACTAGCGGTTTCCTACAATGAGCAGTTCTTC.

V is TRBV27 and J is TRBJ2-1, with D perhaps TRBD1 (6 bases). The V end was cut by 3 bases, the J end by 0 bases, with 9 bases between. The CDR3 length is 15 residues. In germline, CDR1 is MNHEY, CDR2 SMNVEV (reference sequence). CDR3: CASSLDSGSYNEQFF. The CDR3 nucleotides read TGTGCCAGCAGTTTGGACAGTGGCTCCTACAATGAGCAGTTCTTC.

The chain uses TRBV7-6 and TRBJ2-6, with 9 nucleotides matching TRBD1. This CDR3 region has 17 residues. J lost 0 bases, V lost 3 bases, and 3 bases had no gene match. Germline lookup yields CDR1 SGHVS and CDR2 FNYEAQ. The CDR3 bases are TGTGCCAGCAGCTTGGACAGGGGAAGCTCTGGGGCCAACGTCCTGACTTTC. This sequence encodes CASSLDRGSSGANVLTF.

This chain joins TRBV30 and TRBJ2-7; D not resolved. The germline V gene encodes CDR1 GTSNPN and CDR2 SVGIG (reference sequence). This CDR3 contains 12 residues. V lost 0 bases, J lost 4 bases, and 7 bases lay in between. The CDR3 loop reads CAWSVRAYEQYF. CDR3 nucleotide sequence: TGTGCCTGGAGTGTACGGGCTTACGAGCAGTACTTC.

The chain recombines TRBV9 with TRBJ1-4, with TRBD1 matching 10 bases. J was trimmed by 0 bases and V by 3 bases; bases with no gene match: 5. Looked up from germline, CDR1 is SGDLS and CDR2 is YYNGEE. The CDR3 extends over 17 amino acids. The CDR3 region is CASSAEGTGATNEKLFF. The CDR3 DNA is TGTGCCAGCAGCGCCGAGGGGACAGGGGCAACTAATGAAAAACTGTTTTTT. Combining the CDR3 with reference TRBV9 and TRBJ1-4 gives the whole variable domain DSGVTQTPKHLITATGQRVTLRCSPRSGDLSVYWYQQSLDQGLQFLIQYYNGEERAKGNILERFSAQQFPDLHSELNLSSLELGDSALYFCASSAEGTGATNEKLFFGSGTQLSVL.

The chain uses TRBV28 and TRBJ1-4, with D maybe TRBD1 (5 bases). Germline assignment: CDR1 MDHEN and CDR2 SYDVKM. CDR3 size: 16 residues. V was shortened by 3 bases and J by 0 bases, with 11 bases between the two germline ends. In nucleotides, the CDR3 is TGTGCCAGCAGTTTCACAGGAGAGACAACTAATGAAAAACTGTTTTTT. Its translation: CASSFTGETTNEKLFF.

This chain links TRBV29-1 with TRBJ2-7, with D possibly being TRBD1 (5 bases). The CDR3 runs 11 residues. Germline V gives CDR1 SQVTM, CDR2 ANQGSEA. V was trimmed by 6 bases and J by 3 bases, leaving 9 bases between them. In nucleotides, the CDR3 is TGCAGCGTGGACAAAGGCTACGAGCAGTACTTC. Translation: CSVDKGYEQYF.

The rearrangement joins TRBV9 to TRBJ2-7; TRBD2 is a possible D gene (6 bases). Trimming left V 4 bases short and J 5 bases short, with 16 bases between. Germline loops: CDR1 SGDLS, CDR2 YYNGEE. The CDR3 runs 14 residues. This CDR3 reads CASSMSGLGDEQYF. For the CDR3, the DNA is TGTGCCAGCAGCATGAGCGGGCTTGGGGACGAGCAGTACTTC.

The genes are TRBV28 and TRBJ2-2, with TRBD1 matching over 7 bases. This CDR3 spans 14 amino acids. Trimming cost V 6 bases and J 7 bases; bases outside gene matches: 8. The germline CDR1 and CDR2 sequences are MDHEN and SYDVKM. CDR3 DNA: TGTGCCAGCAGCCGTCGACAGGGTAGCGGGGAGCTGTTTTTT. Translation gives CASSRRQGSGELFF.

V usage is TRBV4-3 and J usage is TRBJ2-6; no clear D gene. The V and J ends lost 1 base and 1 base respectively, with 5 bases between them. Germline CDR1 is LGHNA and CDR2 is YSLEER. This CDR3 contains 15 residues. DNA of the CDR3: TGCGCCAGCAGCCAAGGTGAATCTGGGGCCAACGTCCTGACTTTC. The encoded protein is CASSQGESGANVLTF.

This clonotype was counted a single time. The chain uses TRBV6-5 and TRBJ2-1; TRBD1 agrees at 9 bases. This CDR3 has 13 amino acids. Unmatched junction bases numbered 1, after V lost 4 bases and J lost 6 bases. Germline loops: CDR1 MNHEY, CDR2 SVGAGI. CDR3 coding DNA: TGTGCCAGCAGTTTGACAGGGGGCAATGAGCAGTTCTTC. It is translated as CASSLTGGNEQFF.

V usage is TRBV13 and J usage is TRBJ2-3; perhaps TRBD2 as D (6 bases). Trimming left V 4 bases short and J 7 bases short, with 21 bases between. The CDR3 has 16 residues. Germline CDR1 PRHDT, CDR2 FYEKMQ (reference sequence). CDR3: CASSSRLQLGLNTQYF. CDR3 in DNA: TGTGCCAGCAGCTCCCGACTTCAATTGGGACTCAATACGCAGTATTTT.

The J gene is TRBJ2-7, the V gene TRBV4-1, with D hard to call. Between the trimmed V and J ends, which lost 4 bases and 3 bases, there was a span of 13 bases. Germline CDR1 MGHRA, CDR2 YSYEKL. This CDR3 contains 14 residues. This chain's CDR3 is CASSPAQFFYEQYF. The CDR3 region has the DNA TGCGCCAGCAGCCCCGCGCAATTCTTCTACGAGCAGTACTTC.

The chain recombines TRBV2 with TRBJ2-1; D remains unclear. V was clipped by 0 bases and J by 4 bases, with 4 bases between them. This CDR3 is 13 amino acids long. CDR1 and CDR2 from the germline V gene are SNHLY and FYNNEI. For the CDR3, the DNA is TGTGCCAGCAGTGAAGCGCAGTACAATGAGCAGTTCTTC. Translating gives CASSEAQYNEQFF.

The rearrangement joins TRBV9 to TRBJ1-1; no clear D gene. The CDR3 sequence is 12 residues long. The V and J ends lost 5 bases and 5 bases respectively, with 10 bases between them. Germline-derived CDR1 and CDR2 are SGDLS and YYNGEE. The CDR3 DNA follows: TGTGCCAGCAGTGCTACGGGGACTGAAGCTTTCTTT. It translates to CASSATGTEAFF.

This clonotype has just a few counts. This chain joins TRBV14 and TRBJ2-7; 9 nucleotides align to TRBD1. The CDR3 is 14 residues long. J was trimmed by 2 bases and V by 1 base; bases with no gene match: 0. Looked up from germline, CDR1 is SGHDN and CDR2 is FVKESK. CDR3 sequence (DNA): TGTGCCAGCAGCCAAGGACAGGGGGCCTACGAGCAGTACTTC. This sequence encodes CASSQGQGAYEQYF.

As to this clonotype: The junction departs from the called germline gene at one end, perhaps through a read error. The chain links TRBV19 to TRBJ1-1; D is unresolved. CDR3 length: 11 residues. Germline assignment: CDR1 LNHDA and CDR2 SQIVND (reference sequence). CDR3 amino acids: CASSLDLEAFF. DNA for the CDR3: TGTGCCAGTAGTTTAGATCTCGAAGCTTTCTTT.

V usage is TRBV7-9 and J usage is TRBJ1-1, with TRBD1 matching 10 bases. Trimming took 4 bases from V and 4 from J; bases not matched to a gene: 9. The germline V gene encodes CDR1 SEHNR and CDR2 FQNEAQ (reference sequence). The CDR3 consists of 16 residues. In DNA, the CDR3 is TGTGCCAGCAGCTCCGTGGGGGACAGGGGATTCACTGAAGCTTTCTTT. Protein: CASSSVGDRGFTEAFF. Looking up the rest from reference TRBV7-9 and TRBJ1-1 gives the full variable domain: DTGVSQNPRHKITKRGQNVTFRCDPISEHNRLYWYRQTLGQGPEFLTYFQNEAQLEKSRLLSDRFSAERPKGSFSTLEIQRTEQGDSAMYLCASSSVGDRGFTEAFFGQGTRLTVV.

The chain couples TRBV27 to TRBJ1-1; D unclear. Trimming shortened V by 6 bases and J by 4 bases, and 12 bases separated the two germline ends. The V gene's germline CDR1 is MNHEY and CDR2 SMNVEV (reference sequence). The CDR3 is 13 amino acids. CDR3 sequence: CASRTGRSTEAFF. CDR3 coding DNA: TGTGCCAGCAGGACCGGGAGGAGCACTGAAGCTTTCTTT.

V is TRBV21-1 and J is TRBJ2-5. TRBV21-1 is a listed pseudogene. CDR3 length: 16 amino acids. CDR3 bases: TGTGCCAGCCACCTGATCCTGGTTTCGTACCAAGAGACCCAGTACTTC. This sequence encodes CASHLILVSYQETQYF.

There are a few counts of this clonotype. The chain uses TRBV27 and TRBJ2-7, with D possibly TRBD1 on 5 matching bases. V lost 3 bases and J lost 3, with 9 bases in between. Germline assignment: CDR1 MNHEY and CDR2 SMNVEV (reference sequence). The CDR3 is 13 amino acids. The CDR3 here is CASSLTDSYEQYF. CDR3 in DNA: TGTGCCAGCAGTTTGACCGACAGCTACGAGCAGTACTTC.

This chain joins TRBV28 and TRBJ2-7; TRBD1 aligns across 8 bases. Unmatched junction bases numbered 9, after V lost 0 bases and J lost 2 bases. Germline values: CDR1 MDHEN, CDR2 SYDVKM. CDR3 length: 17 residues. The CDR3 loop is CASSLWGGTGAPYEQYF. The CDR3 DNA follows: TGTGCCAGCAGTTTATGGGGCGGGACAGGAGCGCCCTACGAGCAGTACTTC.

V usage is TRBV19 and J usage is TRBJ1-1; 9 bases agree with TRBD1. Germline V lookup: CDR1 LNHDA, CDR2 SQIVND (reference sequence). J was trimmed by 3 bases and V by 7 bases; bases with no gene match: 9. The length of the CDR3 is 15 residues. CDR3 loop: CASTRDRAPHTEAFF. The CDR3 nucleotides are TGTGCCAGTACCAGGGACAGGGCTCCTCACACTGAAGCTTTCTTT.

The chain links TRBV27 to TRBJ2-5; no definite D call. Germline CDR1 is MNHEY and CDR2 is SMNVEV (reference sequence). V was trimmed by 3 bases and J by 1 base, leaving 12 bases between them. The CDR3 extends over 15 amino acids. CDR3 protein: CASSLAFRSQETQYF. Here the CDR3 DNA reads TGTGCCAGCAGTTTGGCGTTCAGGAGCCAAGAGACCCAGTACTTC.

The V and J genes are TRBV29-1 and TRBJ1-1; D uncertain. Per the germline V gene, CDR1 is SQVTM and CDR2 is ANQGSEA. This CDR3 is built from 13 residues. V was cut by 0 bases and J by 1 base, with 6 bases left in between. The CDR3 reads CSVEDGQNTEAFF. CDR3 DNA: TGCAGCGTTGAAGACGGGCAGAACACTGAAGCTTTCTTT. Drawing the rest from reference TRBV29-1 and TRBJ1-1, the complete variable domain is SAVISQKPSRDICQRGTSLTIQCQVDSQVTMMFWYRQQPGQSLTLIATANQGSEATYESGFVIDKFPISRPNLTFSTLTVSNMSPEDSSIYLCSVEDGQNTEAFFGQGTRLTVV.

The rearrangement links TRBV7-9 to TRBJ2-7; 9 nucleotides line up with TRBD2. The V and J ends lost 5 bases and 1 base, in that order; junction bases with no gene match: 6. Germline CDR1 SEHNR, CDR2 FQNEAQ (reference sequence). The CDR3 has 15 amino acids. The DNA for the CDR3 is TGTGCCAGCAGCCCCCCAGCGGGGGGATCCTACGAGCAGTACTTC. This gives the protein CASSPPAGGSYEQYF. Full variable domain (remainder filled in from reference TRBV7-9 and TRBJ2-7): DTGVSQNPRHKITKRGQNVTFRCDPISEHNRLYWYRQTLGQGPEFLTYFQNEAQLEKSRLLSDRFSAERPKGSFSTLEIQRTEQGDSAMYLCASSPPAGGSYEQYFGPGTRLTVT.

The V call is TRBV27, the J call TRBJ2-5; TRBD1 agrees at 7 bases. The CDR3 totals 13 residues. The germline CDR1 and CDR2 sequences are MNHEY and SMNVEV (reference sequence). V lost 5 bases to trimming and J lost 5 bases; unmatched junction nucleotides: 5. The CDR3 DNA is TGTGCCAGCAGTCCGACAGGGTGGGAGACCCAGTACTTC. Its protein product is CASSPTGWETQYF.

This rearrangement joins TRBV30 to TRBJ2-1; 8 bases match TRBD1. The CDR3 covers 13 residues. The junction had 4 bases not matched to a gene; V was cut back by 3 bases and J by 6 bases. Germline-derived CDR1 and CDR2 are GTSNPN and SVGIG (reference sequence). The CDR3: CAWRDRDGNEQFF. CDR3 DNA: TGTGCCTGGAGGGACAGGGACGGCAATGAGCAGTTCTTC.